This T cell receptor beta chain was identified in a study of radiotherapy plus CTLA-4 blockade in lung cancer. Study-wide findings and caveats: Radiotherapy with ipilimumab was followed by blood expansion of tumor-derived clones. Alongside interferon-beta, early blood T cell clone dynamics were reportedly the best predictor of response.

Worth noting for this clone: Its antigen remains unidentified.

This CDR3 contains 18 residues. Unmatched junction bases numbered 10, after V lost 3 bases and J lost 2 bases. Germline V gives CDR1 SGHNT, CDR2 YYREEE (reference sequence). Profiling relied on immunoSEQ multiplex PCR, and the TCRdb table lists in-frame clones only, not all of them. The sample holds about 85,000 clones, roughly 86% seen once. The chain couples TRBV5-4 to TRBJ2-6; 8 positions agree with TRBD1. This TCR was recovered from a human donor with non-small cell lung cancer who had a partial response to radiotherapy plus ipilimumab. Here the sequenced sample was peripheral blood, taken from a patient treated with radiotherapy plus ipilimumab. In nucleotides, the CDR3 is TGTGCCAGCAGCTCCAAAGACAGGGGACCGGCTGGGGCCAACGTCCTGACTTTC. Translation gives CASSSKDRGPAGANVLTF.